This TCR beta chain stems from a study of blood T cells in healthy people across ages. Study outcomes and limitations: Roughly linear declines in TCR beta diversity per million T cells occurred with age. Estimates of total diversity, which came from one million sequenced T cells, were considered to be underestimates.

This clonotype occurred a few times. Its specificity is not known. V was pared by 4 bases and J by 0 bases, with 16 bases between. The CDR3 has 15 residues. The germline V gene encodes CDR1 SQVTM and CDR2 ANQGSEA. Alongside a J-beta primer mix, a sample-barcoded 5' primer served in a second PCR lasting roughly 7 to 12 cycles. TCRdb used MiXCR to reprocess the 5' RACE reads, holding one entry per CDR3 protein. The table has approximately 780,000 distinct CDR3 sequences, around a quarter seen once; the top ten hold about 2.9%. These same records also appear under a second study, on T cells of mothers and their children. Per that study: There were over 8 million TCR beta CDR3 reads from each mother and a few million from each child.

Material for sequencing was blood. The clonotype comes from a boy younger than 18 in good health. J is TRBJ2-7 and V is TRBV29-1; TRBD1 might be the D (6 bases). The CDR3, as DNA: TGCAGCGTTGTCCAGAACAGGGTGAGCTCCTACGAGCAGTACTTC. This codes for CSVVQNRVSSYEQYF.